The present TCR beta chain was sequenced within a study of cytomegalovirus exposure and HLA in healthy donors. At the level of the study: A prior analysis found 100 million to 140 million unique TCR beta sequences from around 200 million T cells.

The PCR made use of 60 Vbeta and 13 Jbeta primers. Profiling relied on immunoSEQ multiplex PCR, and the TCRdb table lists in-frame clones only, not all of them. The table records 120,000 or so clones, roughly 80% of them present only once. The source material was PBMCs. The source of this sequence is a woman under 30 in good health and CMV-seronegative.

DNA of the CDR3: TGTGCCAGTTTACAGGGGCTAGCCAAAAACATTCAGTACTTC. Amino acid sequence: CASLQGLAKNIQYF. The chain combines TRBV21-1 with TRBJ2-4; TRBD1 was called by the table and not checked on the DNA. TRBV21-1 is termed a pseudogene. The CDR3 is made up of 14 amino acids.